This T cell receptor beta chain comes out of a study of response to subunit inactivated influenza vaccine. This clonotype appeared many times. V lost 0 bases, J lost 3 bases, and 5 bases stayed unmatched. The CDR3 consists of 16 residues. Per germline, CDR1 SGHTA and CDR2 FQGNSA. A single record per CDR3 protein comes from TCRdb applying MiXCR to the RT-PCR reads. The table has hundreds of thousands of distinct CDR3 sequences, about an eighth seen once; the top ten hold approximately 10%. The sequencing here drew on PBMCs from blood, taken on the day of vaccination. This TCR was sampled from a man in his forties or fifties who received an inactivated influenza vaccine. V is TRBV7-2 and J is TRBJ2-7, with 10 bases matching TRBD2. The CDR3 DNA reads TGTGCCAGCAGCTTAGCCGGGACTAGCGTCGTCTACGAGCAGTACTTC. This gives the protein CASSLAGTSVVYEQYF.